The rows below give T cell receptor beta chains drawn from one sample of a study of blood T cell repertoires in COVID-19. Clones were sequenced by immunoSEQ multiplex PCR, and TCRdb holds only the in-frame ones, with some missing. Here the sample spans under 85,000 clones, roughly four fifths being singletons. The sample comprised peripheral blood. These receptors all come from a man aged 25-40 years with COVID-19, enrolled during active disease. CDR3s include the opening cysteine and the closing phenylalanine or tryptophan. The D gene is left open where the match is weak. Clone size is stated in some rows and not others, as once, few, many or a class when expanded.

>TRBJ1-1|.|once|TRBV12-5
CASGLGPRGEDTEAFF
TGTGCTAGTGGTTTGGGTCCGCGGGGTGAAGACACTGAAGCTTTCTTT
>TRBJ1-5|.|.|TRBV6-6
CASSRDSSNQPQHF
TGTGCCAGCAGCCGTGACAGTAGCAATCAGCCCCAGCATTTT
>TRBJ1-5|TRBD1|.|TRBV10-3
CAISATGESNQPQHF
TGTGCCATCAGCGCGACAGGGGAAAGCAATCAGCCCCAGCATTTT
>TRBJ2-1|TRBD2|once|TRBV27
CASSLTSGRYNEQFF
TGTGCCAGCAGTTTGACTAGCGGGAGGTACAATGAGCAGTTCTTC
>TRBJ2-1|.|.|TRBV4-1
CASSPPDLPPRFF
TGCGCCAGCAGCCCACCGGACTTACCGCCAAGGTTCTTC
>TRBJ2-2|TRBD2|few|TRBV6-2/TRBV6-3
CASSPLEGFLVYGLAVNTGELFF
TGTGCCAGCAGCCCCCTAGAGGGCTTCTTGGTTTACGGACTAGCGGTGAACACCGGGGAGCTGTTTTTT
>TRBJ1-1|TRBD1|.|TRBV6-1
CAGSEAGQGARTEAFF
TGTGCCGGCAGTGAAGCGGGACAGGGGGCAAGGACTGAAGCTTTCTTT
>TRBJ2-1|TRBD1|.|TRBV6-5
CASSYRGQGGHNEQFF
TGTGCCAGCAGTTACCGGGGACAGGGTGGACACAATGAGCAGTTCTTC
>TRBJ1-2|.|.|TRBV5-1
CASSLATGQRGYTF
TGCGCCAGCAGCTTGGCAACCGGACAGCGTGGCTACACCTTC
>TRBJ2-5|TRBD2|once|TRBV24-1
CATSDRTSGTWETQYF
TGTGCCACCAGTGATCGGACTAGCGGGACGTGGGAGACCCAGTACTTC
>TRBJ1-6|TRBD1|.|TRBV9
CASSRIQGNSPLHF
TGTGCCAGCAGCCGTATACAGGGGAATTCACCCCTCCACTTT
>TRBJ2-7|.|.|TRBV11-2
CASSPQYREQYF
TGTGCCAGCAGTCCCCAGTACCGCGAGCAGTACTTC